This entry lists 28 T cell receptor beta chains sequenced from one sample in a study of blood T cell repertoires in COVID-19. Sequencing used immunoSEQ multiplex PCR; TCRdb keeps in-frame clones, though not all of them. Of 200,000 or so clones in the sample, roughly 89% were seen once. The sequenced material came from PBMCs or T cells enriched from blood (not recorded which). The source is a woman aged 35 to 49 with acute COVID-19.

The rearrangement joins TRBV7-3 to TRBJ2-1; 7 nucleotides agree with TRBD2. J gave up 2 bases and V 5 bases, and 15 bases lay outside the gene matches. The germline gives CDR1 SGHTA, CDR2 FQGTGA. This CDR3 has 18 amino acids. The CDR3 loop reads CASSTQDRLAGTYNEQFF. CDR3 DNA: TGTGCCAGCAGCACCCAGGATAGACTAGCCGGGACCTACAATGAGCAGTTCTTC.

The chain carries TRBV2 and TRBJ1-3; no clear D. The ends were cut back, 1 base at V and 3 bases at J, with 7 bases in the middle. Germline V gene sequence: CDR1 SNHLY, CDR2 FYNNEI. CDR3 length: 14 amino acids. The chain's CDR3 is CASSEGGLGNTIYF. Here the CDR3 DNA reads TGTGCCAGCAGTGAAGGCGGGCTTGGAAACACCATATATTTT. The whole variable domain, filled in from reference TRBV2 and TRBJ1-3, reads EPEVTQTPSHQVTQMGQEVILRCVPISNHLYFYWYRQILGQKVEFLVSFYNNEISEKSEIFDDQFSVERPDGSNFTLKIRSTKLEDSAMYFCASSEGGLGNTIYFGEGSWLTVV.

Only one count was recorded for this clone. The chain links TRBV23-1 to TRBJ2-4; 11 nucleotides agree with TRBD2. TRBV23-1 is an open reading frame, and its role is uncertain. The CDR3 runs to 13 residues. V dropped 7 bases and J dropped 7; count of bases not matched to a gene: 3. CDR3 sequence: CASNPSGGNIQYF. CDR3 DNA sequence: TGCGCCAGCAATCCTAGCGGGGGGAACATTCAGTACTTC.

In DNA, the CDR3 is TGTGCCAGCAGTTCTGGACTAGCGGGAGTGGGGAACACAGATACGCAGTATTTT. Translation gives CASSSGLAGVGNTDTQYF. V and J are TRBV6-2 or TRBV6-3 and TRBJ2-3; the match to TRBD2 covers 13 bases. With 4 bases clipped from V and 2 bases from J, the junction kept 9 bases outside the gene matches. CDR3 length equals 18 residues. The germline V gene encodes CDR1 MNHEY and CDR2 SVGEGT.

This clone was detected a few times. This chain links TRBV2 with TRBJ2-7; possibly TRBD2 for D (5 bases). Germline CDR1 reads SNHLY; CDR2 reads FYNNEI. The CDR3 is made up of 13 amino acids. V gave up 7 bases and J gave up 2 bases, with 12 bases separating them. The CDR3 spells CASKADFTYEQYF. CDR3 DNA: TGTGCCAGCAAAGCGGATTTTACCTACGAGCAGTACTTC. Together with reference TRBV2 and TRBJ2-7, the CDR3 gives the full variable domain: EPEVTQTPSHQVTQMGQEVILRCVPISNHLYFYWYRQILGQKVEFLVSFYNNEISEKSEIFDDQFSVERPDGSNFTLKIRSTKLEDSAMYFCASKADFTYEQYFGPGTRLTVT.

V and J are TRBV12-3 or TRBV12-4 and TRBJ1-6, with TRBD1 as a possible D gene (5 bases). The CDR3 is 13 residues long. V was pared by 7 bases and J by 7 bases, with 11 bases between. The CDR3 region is CASTGGGNSPLHF. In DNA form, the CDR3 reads TGTGCCAGCACTGGGGGAGGGAATTCACCCCTCCACTTT.

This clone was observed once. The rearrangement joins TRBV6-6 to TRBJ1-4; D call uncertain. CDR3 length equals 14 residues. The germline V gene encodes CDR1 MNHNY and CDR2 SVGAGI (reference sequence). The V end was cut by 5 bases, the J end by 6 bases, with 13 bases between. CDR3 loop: CASSLRVEDEKLFF. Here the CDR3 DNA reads TGTGCCAGCAGTCTCCGGGTTGAGGATGAAAAACTGTTTTTT.

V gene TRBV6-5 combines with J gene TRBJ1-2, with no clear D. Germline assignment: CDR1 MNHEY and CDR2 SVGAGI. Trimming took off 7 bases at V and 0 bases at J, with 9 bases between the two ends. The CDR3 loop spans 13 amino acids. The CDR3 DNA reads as TGTGCCAGCACCCCAGGCCCTAACTATGGCTACACCTTC. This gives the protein CASTPGPNYGYTF.

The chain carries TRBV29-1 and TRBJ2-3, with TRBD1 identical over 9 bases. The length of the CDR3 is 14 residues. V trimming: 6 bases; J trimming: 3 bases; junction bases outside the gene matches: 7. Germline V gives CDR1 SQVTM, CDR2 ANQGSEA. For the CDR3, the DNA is TGCAGCGTCCACGGGACAGGGACGACAGATACGCAGTATTTT. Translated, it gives CSVHGTGTTDTQYF.

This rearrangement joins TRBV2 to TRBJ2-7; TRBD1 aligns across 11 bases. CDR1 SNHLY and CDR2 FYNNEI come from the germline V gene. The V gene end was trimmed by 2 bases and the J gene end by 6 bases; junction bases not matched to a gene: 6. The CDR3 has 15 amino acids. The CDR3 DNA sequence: TGTGCCAGCAGTGAATATAGGACAGGGGGCTTCGAGCAGTACTTC. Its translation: CASSEYRTGGFEQYF.

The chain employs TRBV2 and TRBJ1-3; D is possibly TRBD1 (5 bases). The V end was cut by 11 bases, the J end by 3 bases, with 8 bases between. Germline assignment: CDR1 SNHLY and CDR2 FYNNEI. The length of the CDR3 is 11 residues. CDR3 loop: CARGGGNTIYF. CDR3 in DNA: TGTGCCCGGGGGGGTGGAAACACCATATATTTT.

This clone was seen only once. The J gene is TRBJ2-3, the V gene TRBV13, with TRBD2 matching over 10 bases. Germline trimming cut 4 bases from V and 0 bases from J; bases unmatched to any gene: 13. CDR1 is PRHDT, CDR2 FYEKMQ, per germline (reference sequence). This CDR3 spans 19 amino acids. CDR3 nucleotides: TGTGCCAGCAGCTCCCGGACTAGCGGACGCTGGATAAGCACAGATACGCAGTATTTT. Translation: CASSSRTSGRWISTDTQYF.

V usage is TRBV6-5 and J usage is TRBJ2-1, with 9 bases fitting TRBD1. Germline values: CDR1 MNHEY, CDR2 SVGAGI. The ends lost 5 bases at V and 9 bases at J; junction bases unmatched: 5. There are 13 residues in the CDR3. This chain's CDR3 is CASSRDRVAEQFF. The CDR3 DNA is TGTGCCAGCAGTAGGGACAGGGTGGCTGAGCAGTTCTTC.

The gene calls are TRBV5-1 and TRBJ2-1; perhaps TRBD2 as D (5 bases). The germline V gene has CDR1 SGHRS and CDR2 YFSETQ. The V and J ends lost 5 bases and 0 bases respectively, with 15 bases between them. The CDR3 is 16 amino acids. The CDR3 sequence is CASRRHTGSSYNEQFF. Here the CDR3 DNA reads TGCGCCAGCAGGAGACATACGGGGAGCTCCTACAATGAGCAGTTCTTC. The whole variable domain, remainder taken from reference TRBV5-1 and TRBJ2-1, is KAGVTQTPRYLIKTRGQQVTLSCSPISGHRSVSWYQQTPGQGLQFLFEYFSETQRNKGNFPGRFSGRQFSNSRSEMNVSTLELGDSALYLCASRRHTGSSYNEQFFGPGTRLTVL.

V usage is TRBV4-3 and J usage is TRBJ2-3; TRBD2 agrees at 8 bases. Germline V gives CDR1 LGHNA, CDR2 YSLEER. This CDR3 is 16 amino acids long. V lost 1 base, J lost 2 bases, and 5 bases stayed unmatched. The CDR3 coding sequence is TGCGCCAGCAGCCAAGCTGACGGGAGGGACACAGATACGCAGTATTTT. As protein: CASSQADGRDTDTQYF.

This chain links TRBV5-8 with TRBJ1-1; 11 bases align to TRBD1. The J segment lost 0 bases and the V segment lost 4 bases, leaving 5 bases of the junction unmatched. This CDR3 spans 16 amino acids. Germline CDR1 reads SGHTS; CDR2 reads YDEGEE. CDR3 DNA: TGTGCCAGCAGCCAGGACAGGGGGCGAGTGAACACTGAAGCTTTCTTT. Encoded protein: CASSQDRGRVNTEAFF.

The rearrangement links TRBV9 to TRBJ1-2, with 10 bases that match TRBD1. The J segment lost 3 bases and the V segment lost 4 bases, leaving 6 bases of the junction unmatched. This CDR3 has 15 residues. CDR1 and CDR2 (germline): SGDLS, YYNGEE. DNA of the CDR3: TGTGCCAGCAGCCCTCAGACAGGGGGCTACTATGGCTACACCTTC. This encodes CASSPQTGGYYGYTF.

DNA for the CDR3: TGCGCCAGCAGCCGTAAAGGGCAAGCTAGCGGGAGGGAAGAGACCCAGTACTTC. Amino acids: CASSRKGQASGREETQYF. The J gene is TRBJ2-5, the V gene TRBV4-1; 12 nucleotides line up with TRBD2. Germline-derived CDR1 and CDR2 are MGHRA and YSYEKL. This CDR3 region has 18 residues. Trimming removed 4 bases from V and 3 bases from J; junction bases left unmatched: 12.

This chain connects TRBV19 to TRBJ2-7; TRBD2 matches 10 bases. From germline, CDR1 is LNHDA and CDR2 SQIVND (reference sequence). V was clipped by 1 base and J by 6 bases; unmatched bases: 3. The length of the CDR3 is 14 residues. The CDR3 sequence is CASSIASGRAEQYF. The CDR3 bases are TGTGCCAGTAGTATAGCTAGCGGGAGAGCCGAGCAGTACTTC.

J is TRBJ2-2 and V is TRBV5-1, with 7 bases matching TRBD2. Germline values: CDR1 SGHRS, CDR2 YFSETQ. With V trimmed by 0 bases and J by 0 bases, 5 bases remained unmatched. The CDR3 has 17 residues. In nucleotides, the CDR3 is TGCGCCAGCAGCTTGGTTGGACTAGGGTCGAACACCGGGGAGCTGTTTTTT. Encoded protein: CASSLVGLGSNTGELFF.

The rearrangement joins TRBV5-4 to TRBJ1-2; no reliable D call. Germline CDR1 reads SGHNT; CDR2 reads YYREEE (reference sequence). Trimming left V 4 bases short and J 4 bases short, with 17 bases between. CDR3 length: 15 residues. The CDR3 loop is CASSPATTVLYGYTF. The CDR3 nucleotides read TGTGCCAGCAGCCCCGCAACAACAGTTCTCTATGGCTACACCTTC. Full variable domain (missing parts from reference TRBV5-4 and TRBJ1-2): ETGVTQSPTHLIKTRGQQVTLRCSSQSGHNTVSWYQQALGQGPQFIFQYYREEENGRGNFPPRFSGLQFPNYSSELNVNALELDDSALYLCASSPATTVLYGYTFGSGTRLTVV.

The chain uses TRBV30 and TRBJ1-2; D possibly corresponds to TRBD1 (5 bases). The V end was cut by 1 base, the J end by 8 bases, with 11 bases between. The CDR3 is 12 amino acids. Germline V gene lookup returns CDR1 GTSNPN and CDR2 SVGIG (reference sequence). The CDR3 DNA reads TGTGCCTGGAGTGAGGGGCCAGAAGGCTACACCTTC. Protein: CAWSEGPEGYTF.

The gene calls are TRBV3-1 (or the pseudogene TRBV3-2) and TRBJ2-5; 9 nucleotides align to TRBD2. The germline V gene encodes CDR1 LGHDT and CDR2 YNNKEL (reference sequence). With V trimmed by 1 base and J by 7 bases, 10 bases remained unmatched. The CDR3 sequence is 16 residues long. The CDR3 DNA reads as TGTGCCAGCAGCCAAGGGGCAGCGGGGGGCACGGGGACCCAGTACTTC. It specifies CASSQGAAGGTGTQYF.

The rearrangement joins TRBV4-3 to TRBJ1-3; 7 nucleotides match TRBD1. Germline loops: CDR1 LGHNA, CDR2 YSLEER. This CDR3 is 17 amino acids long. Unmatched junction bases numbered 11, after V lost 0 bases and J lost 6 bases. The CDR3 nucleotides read TGCGCCAGCAGCCAAGAGCCTCGAACGACAGGGAAAAACACCATATATTTT. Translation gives CASSQEPRTTGKNTIYF.

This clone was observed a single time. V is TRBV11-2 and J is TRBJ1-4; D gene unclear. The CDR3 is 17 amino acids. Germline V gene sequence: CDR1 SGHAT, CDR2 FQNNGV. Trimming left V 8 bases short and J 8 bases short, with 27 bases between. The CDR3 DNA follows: TGTGCCAGCCAACTAACCGGTCCAAATACGGTTGGGGAAAAACTGTTTTTT. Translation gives CASQLTGPNTVGEKLFF.

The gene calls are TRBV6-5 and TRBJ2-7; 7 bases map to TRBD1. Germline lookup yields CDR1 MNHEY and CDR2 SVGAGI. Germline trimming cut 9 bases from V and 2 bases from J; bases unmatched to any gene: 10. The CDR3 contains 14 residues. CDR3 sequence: CASKDRESAYEQYF. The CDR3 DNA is TGTGCCAGTAAAGACAGGGAGAGCGCCTACGAGCAGTACTTC.

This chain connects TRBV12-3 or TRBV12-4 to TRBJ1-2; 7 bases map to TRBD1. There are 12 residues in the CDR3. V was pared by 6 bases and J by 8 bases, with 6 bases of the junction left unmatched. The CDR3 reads CASRTGYGGYTF. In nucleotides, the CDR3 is TGTGCCAGCAGGACAGGGTATGGGGGCTACACCTTC.

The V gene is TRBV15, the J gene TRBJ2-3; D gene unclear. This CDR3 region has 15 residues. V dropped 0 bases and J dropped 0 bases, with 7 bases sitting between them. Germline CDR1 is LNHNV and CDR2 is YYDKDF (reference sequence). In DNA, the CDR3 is TGTGCCACCAGCAGAGATAGCCCTAGCACAGATACGCAGTATTTT. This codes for CATSRDSPSTDTQYF.